This T cell receptor beta chain came from a study of blood T cells in healthy people across ages. Primers used in a second PCR of about 7 to 11 cycles were a sample-barcoded 5' primer and a J-beta primer mix. One entry per CDR3 protein, called by TCRdb with MiXCR from the 5' RACE reads. The data show about 1.5 million distinct CDR3 sequences, roughly two fifths seen once. Looked up from germline, CDR1 is KGHDR and CDR2 is SFDVKD. CDR3 length: 13 amino acids. Sequences were obtained from blood. The receptor comes from a woman in her late teens or twenties in good health. V usage is TRBV24-1 and J usage is TRBJ2-5; TRBD1 might be the D (6 bases). With the DNA end fitting TRBJ2-7 better, the J assignment may be wrong. CDR3: CANSTGIRDEQYF. The CDR3 DNA follows: TGTGCCAACTCAACAGGGATTCGCGACGAGCAGTACTTC.